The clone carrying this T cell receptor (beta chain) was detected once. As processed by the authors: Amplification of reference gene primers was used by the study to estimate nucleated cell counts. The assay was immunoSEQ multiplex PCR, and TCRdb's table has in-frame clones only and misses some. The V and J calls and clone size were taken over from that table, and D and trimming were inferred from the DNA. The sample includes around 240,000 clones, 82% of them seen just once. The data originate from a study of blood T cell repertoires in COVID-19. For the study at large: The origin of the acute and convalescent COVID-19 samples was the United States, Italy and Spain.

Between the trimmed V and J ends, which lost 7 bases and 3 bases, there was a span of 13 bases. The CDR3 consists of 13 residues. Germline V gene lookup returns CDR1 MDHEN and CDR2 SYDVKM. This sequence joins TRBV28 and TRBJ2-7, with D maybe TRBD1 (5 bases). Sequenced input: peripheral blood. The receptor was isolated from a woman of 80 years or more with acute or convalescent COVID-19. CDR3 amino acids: CASNLRQGYEQYF. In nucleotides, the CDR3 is TGTGCCAGCAACCTGCGGCAGGGCTACGAGCAGTACTTC.